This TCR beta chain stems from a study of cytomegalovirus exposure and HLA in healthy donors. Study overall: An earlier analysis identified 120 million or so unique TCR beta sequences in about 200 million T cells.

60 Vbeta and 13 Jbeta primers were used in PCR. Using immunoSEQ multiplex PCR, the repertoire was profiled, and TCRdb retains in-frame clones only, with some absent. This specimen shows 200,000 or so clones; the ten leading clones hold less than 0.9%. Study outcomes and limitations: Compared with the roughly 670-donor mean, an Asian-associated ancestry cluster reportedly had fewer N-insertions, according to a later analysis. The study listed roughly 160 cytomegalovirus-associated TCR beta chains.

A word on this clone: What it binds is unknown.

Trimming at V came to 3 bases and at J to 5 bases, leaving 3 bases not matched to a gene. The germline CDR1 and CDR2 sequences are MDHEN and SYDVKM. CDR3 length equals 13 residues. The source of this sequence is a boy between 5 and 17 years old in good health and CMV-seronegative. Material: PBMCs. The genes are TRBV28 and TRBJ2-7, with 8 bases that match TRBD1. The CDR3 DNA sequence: TGTGCCAGCAGTTTCAGGGGGCCCCACGAGCAGTACTTC. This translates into CASSFRGPHEQYF.